This note documents a single T cell receptor beta chain sequence. The antigen remains unidentified. Preparation of the TCRbeta library involved a method that used unique molecular identifiers. Each CDR3 protein gets one entry after TCRdb re-called the PCR reads with MiXCR. The sample includes hundreds of thousands of distinct CDR3 sequences, 10% to 15% of them seen just once. This record belongs to a study of T-cell reconstitution after alpha-beta-depleted transplantation in children. V was pared by 2 bases and J by 0 bases, with 14 bases between. Germline CDR1 reads LGHNA; CDR2 reads YSLEER. The CDR3 spans 16 residues. General study results and limits: The study reportedly traced alpha-beta T cells about two months after transplant to several hundred expanded graft clones. High day-60 TCRbeta diversity in some patients came from surviving recipient T cells and thymic progenitors. The main origin of T-cell counts and diversity one year after transplant was newly produced T cells.

The sequences come from PBMCs, mostly from graft donor cells, collected 360 days after TCRalphabeta/CD19-depleted stem cell transplant. The sequence was collected from a male patient under 18 who had a stem cell transplant for acute myeloid leukemia, so the T cells may come from the graft donor. V is TRBV4-3 and J is TRBJ2-7, with unresolved D. The CDR3 protein is CASSQIAGLRSYEQYF. CDR3 nucleotide sequence: TGCGCCAGCAGCCAAATTGCCGGGTTACGCTCCTACGAGCAGTACTTC.